These 20 T cell receptor beta chains were sequenced from one sample in a study of shared clonotypes between healthy human individuals. Profiling relied on immunoSEQ multiplex PCR, and the TCRdb table lists in-frame clones only, not all of them. This table has fewer than 650,000 clones, just over 75% appearing once. Specimen: PBMCs. These receptors were obtained from a woman aged 35 to 49 in good health. Some clones in this sample may be carry-over from other donors' samples.

This rearrangement joins TRBV19 to TRBJ1-1, with 7 bases matching TRBD1. Germline CDR1 and CDR2: LNHDA and SQIVND (reference sequence). This CDR3 has 14 amino acids. V was pared by 5 bases and J by 3 bases, with 6 bases of the junction left unmatched. The CDR3 here is CASSHPGGYTEAFF. CDR3 nucleotide sequence: TGTGCCAGTAGTCATCCAGGGGGATACACTGAAGCTTTCTTT. The entire variable domain, with the rest obtained from reference TRBV19 and TRBJ1-1, is as follows: DGGITQSPKYLFRKEGQNVTLSCEQNLNHDAMYWYRQDPGQGLRLIYYSQIVNDFQKGDIAEGYSVSREKKESFPLTVTSAQKNPTAFYLCASSHPGGYTEAFFGQGTRLTVV.

J is TRBJ2-4 and V is TRBV18; the D gene could be TRBD1 or TRBD2 (5 bases each). The germline gives CDR1 KGHSH, CDR2 LQKENI. The CDR3 contains 16 residues. V lost 6 bases to trimming and J lost 0 bases, with 15 bases between them. The CDR3 DNA reads as TGTGCCAGCTCGGACGGGACGATTCTAGCCAAAAACATTCAGTACTTC. Amino acids: CASSDGTILAKNIQYF.

V and J are TRBV7-2 and TRBJ2-1, with 8 bases lining up with TRBD2. CDR1 SGHTA and CDR2 FQGNSA come from the germline V gene. The junction had 15 bases not matched to a gene; V was cut back by 2 bases and J by 9 bases. The CDR3 consists of 17 residues. CDR3 in DNA: TGTGCCAGCAGCTTACAAGGAACGGGACTAGTTAAGATTGAGCAGTTCTTC. This gives the protein CASSLQGTGLVKIEQFF.

The chain is built from TRBV5-1 and TRBJ2-7; TRBD1 agrees at 7 bases. There are 12 residues in the CDR3. Trimming removed 4 bases from V and 7 bases from J; junction bases left unmatched: 5. CDR1 SGHRS and CDR2 YFSETQ come from the germline V gene. CDR3 bases: TGCGCCAGCAGCCTAGGGACAGAGGAGCAGTACTTC. Its protein is CASSLGTEEQYF.

The chain recombines TRBV18 with TRBJ2-3; no definite D call. The CDR3 covers 13 residues. Trimming took off 5 bases at V and 0 bases at J, with 6 bases between the two ends. Per germline, CDR1 KGHSH and CDR2 LQKENI. CDR3 sequence reads: CASSSDSTDTQYF. The DNA of the CDR3 is TGTGCCAGCTCATCAGACAGCACAGATACGCAGTATTTT.

The rearrangement links TRBV5-6 to TRBJ2-7, with TRBD2 identical over 11 bases. CDR3 size: 18 residues. The junction had 13 bases not matched to a gene; V was cut back by 0 bases and J by 5 bases. Germline V gives CDR1 SGHDT, CDR2 YYEEEE. CDR3 DNA: TGTGCCAGCAGCTTGGATAGCGGGAGGGCCAGGGTCGTAGACGAGCAGTACTTC. Its protein is CASSLDSGRARVVDEQYF. Using reference TRBV5-6 and TRBJ2-7 for the parts outside the CDR3, the full variable domain is DAGVTQSPTHLIKTRGQQVTLRCSPKSGHDTVSWYQQALGQGPQFIFQYYEEEERQRGNFPDRFSGHQFPNYSSELNVNALLLGDSALYLCASSLDSGRARVVDEQYFGPGTRLTVT.

This chain links TRBV9 with TRBJ2-1, with 8 bases matching TRBD1. Germline V gene sequence: CDR1 SGDLS, CDR2 YYNGEE. The CDR3 extends over 13 amino acids. Trimming cost V 6 bases and J 5 bases; bases outside gene matches: 4. CDR3 amino acids: CASNGQGNNEQFF. CDR3 nucleotides: TGTGCCAGCAACGGACAGGGAAACAATGAGCAGTTCTTC. The variable domain in full, completed from reference TRBV9 and TRBJ2-1, reads DSGVTQTPKHLITATGQRVTLRCSPRSGDLSVYWYQQSLDQGLQFLIQYYNGEERAKGNILERFSAQQFPDLHSELNLSSLELGDSALYFCASNGQGNNEQFFGPGTRLTVL.

The rearrangement uses TRBV28 and TRBJ2-1; no clear D. V was clipped by 6 bases and J by 8 bases, with 14 bases between them. The length of the CDR3 is 13 residues. Per the germline V gene, CDR1 is MDHEN and CDR2 is SYDVKM. The CDR3 DNA is TGTGCCAGCAGCTCCCCAACTTTGGATGAGCAGTTCTTC. It codes for CASSSPTLDEQFF.

Comments on this clone: Being one base from a much bigger clone, this may be a read error. The chain combines TRBV30 with TRBJ2-2; D is perhaps TRBD1 (6 bases). Germline assignment: CDR1 GTSNPN and CDR2 SVGIG (reference sequence). CDR3 length: 15 residues. V lost 0 bases and J lost 3, with 11 bases in between. As DNA, the CDR3 is TGTGCCTGGAGTGTCTGGGACAAAGACACCGGGGAGCTGTTTTTT. The encoded protein is CAWSVWDKDTGELFF.

The J gene is TRBJ2-1, the V gene TRBV27; D may be TRBD2 (6 bases). The CDR3 loop spans 16 amino acids. V lost 3 bases, J lost 0 bases, and 12 bases lay in between. CDR1 is MNHEY and CDR2 is SMNVEV in the germline V gene (reference sequence). For the CDR3, the DNA is TGTGCCAGCAGTTTCCTAGCGACGAGCTCCTACAATGAGCAGTTCTTC. This codes for CASSFLATSSYNEQFF.

This clone was detected only a few times. At the DNA level, this CDR3 is encoded by other sequences in the same sample as well. The genes are TRBV19 and TRBJ1-1; D might be TRBD1 (5 bases). The CDR3 is made up of 14 amino acids. V lost 3 bases, J lost 2 bases, and 10 bases lay in between. Germline loops: CDR1 LNHDA, CDR2 SQIVND (reference sequence). The CDR3 nucleotides are TGTGCCAGTAGTATTCCGGGACGTAACACTGAAGCTTTCTTT. Translated: CASSIPGRNTEAFF.

V is TRBV4-1 and J is TRBJ2-3; possibly TRBD1 or TRBD2 for D (5 bases each). Germline V gene lookup returns CDR1 MGHRA and CDR2 YSYEKL. This CDR3 region has 15 residues. The V end was cut by 0 bases, the J end by 4 bases, with 11 bases between. CDR3: CASSQERRGADTQYF. CDR3 DNA: TGCGCCAGCAGCCAAGAGCGTAGAGGGGCAGATACGCAGTATTTT.

The chain links TRBV13 to TRBJ2-3, with 8 bases fitting TRBD2. The CDR3 has 16 amino acids. The germline CDR1 and CDR2 sequences are PRHDT and FYEKMQ (reference sequence). J lost 1 base, V lost 5 bases, and 8 bases had no gene match. CDR3 sequence (DNA): TGTGCCAGCAGCGGCGGGAGGACAACGGGCACAGATACGCAGTATTTT. Its protein product is CASSGGRTTGTDTQYF.

The V call is TRBV6-1, the J call TRBJ1-5; weak D call: TRBD1 (5 bases). The V gene's germline CDR1 is MNHNS and CDR2 SASEGT. V was shortened by 2 bases and J by 6 bases, with 11 bases between the two germline ends. There are 14 residues in the CDR3. The CDR3 loop reads CASSEQGGGQPQHF. DNA of the CDR3: TGTGCCAGCAGTGAACAGGGCGGGGGTCAGCCCCAGCATTTT.

Written as DNA, the CDR3 is TGTGCCAGTAGTATAGGGAGGGACATCATCGCCAAAAACATTCAGTACTTC. As protein: CASSIGRDIIAKNIQYF. The chain combines TRBV19 with TRBJ2-4; the D gene could be TRBD1 or TRBD2 (6 bases each). Germline-derived CDR1 and CDR2 are LNHDA and SQIVND (reference sequence). The CDR3 covers 17 residues. Trimming shortened V by 1 base and J by 1 base, and 14 bases separated the two germline ends.

The J gene is TRBJ2-2, the V gene TRBV5-8; the D is unclear. This CDR3 has 16 residues. Trimming shortened V by 1 base and J by 6 bases, and 16 bases separated the two germline ends. Germline-derived CDR1 and CDR2 are SGHTS and YDEGEE. CDR3 nucleotide sequence: TGTGCCAGCAGCTTGCAGGCAGGTAATAGGTCCGGGGAGCTGTTTTTT. Its translation: CASSLQAGNRSGELFF.

The chain recombines TRBV6-1 with TRBJ1-4; possibly TRBD1 for D (6 bases). The CDR3 has 14 residues. Germline V gives CDR1 MNHNS, CDR2 SASEGT. The V end was cut by 5 bases, the J end by 5 bases, with 12 bases between. CDR3 protein: CASSTYRVNEKLFF. As DNA, the CDR3 is TGTGCCAGCAGTACATACAGGGTGAATGAAAAACTGTTTTTT.

This clone was observed a few times. A far larger clone lies a single base away; this is likely a read error. The missing conserved phenylalanine or tryptophan at the end of this CDR3 makes a read error likely. V usage is TRBV19 and J usage is TRBJ1-5; 7 bases are a match to TRBD1. V dropped 4 bases and J dropped 2; count of bases not matched to a gene: 11. The CDR3 spans 17 residues. Germline V lookup: CDR1 LNHDA, CDR2 SQIVND (reference sequence). CDR3 in DNA: TGTGCCAGTAGTAAAGGGTGGACAGGATGGGGCAATCAGCCCCAGCATCTT. It translates to CASSKGWTGWGNQPQHL.

This clone was observed a single time. Other nucleotide sequences in the sample specify the same CDR3. This chain links TRBV9 with TRBJ2-2; TRBD2 agrees at 11 bases. The germline V gene encodes CDR1 SGDLS and CDR2 YYNGEE. The CDR3 contains 16 residues. Trimming cost V 0 bases and J 7 bases; bases outside gene matches: 5. The CDR3 region is CASSVGLAGGIGELFF. CDR3 nucleotide sequence: TGTGCCAGCAGCGTAGGGCTAGCGGGAGGTATCGGGGAGCTGTTTTTT.

The table lists this clone with a few counts. The same CDR3 arises from other DNA sequences in this sample as well. The rearrangement links TRBV11-2 to TRBJ2-5; unclear D gene. V was pared by 5 bases and J by 0 bases, with 7 bases between. The CDR3 is 13 residues long. The V gene's germline CDR1 is SGHAT and CDR2 FQNNGV. For the CDR3, the DNA is TGTGCCAGCAGCCTCCAGTACCAAGAGACCCAGTACTTC. This codes for CASSLQYQETQYF.